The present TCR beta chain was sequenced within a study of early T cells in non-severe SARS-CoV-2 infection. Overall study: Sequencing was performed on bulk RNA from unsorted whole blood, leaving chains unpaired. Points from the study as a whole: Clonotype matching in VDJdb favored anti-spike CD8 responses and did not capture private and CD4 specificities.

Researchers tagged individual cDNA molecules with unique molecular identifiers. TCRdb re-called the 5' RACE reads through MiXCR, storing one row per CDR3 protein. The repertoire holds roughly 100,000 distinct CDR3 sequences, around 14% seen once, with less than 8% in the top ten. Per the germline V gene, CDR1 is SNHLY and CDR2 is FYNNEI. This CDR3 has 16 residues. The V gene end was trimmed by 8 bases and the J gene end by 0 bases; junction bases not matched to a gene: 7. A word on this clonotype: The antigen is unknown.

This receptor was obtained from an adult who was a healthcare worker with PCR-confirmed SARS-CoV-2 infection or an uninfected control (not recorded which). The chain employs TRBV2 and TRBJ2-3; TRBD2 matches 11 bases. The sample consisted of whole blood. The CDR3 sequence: CASLAGGLVSTDTQYF. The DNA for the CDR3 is TGTGCCAGCCTAGCGGGAGGCTTGGTCAGCACAGATACGCAGTATTTT.